This record covers a single T cell receptor (beta chain). Antigen: not known. The record originates from a study of vaccination and CD4 T cells after COVID-19. V shed 4 bases and J shed 5 bases, with 11 bases lying between them. Germline V gene sequence: CDR1 SEHNR, CDR2 FQNEAQ (reference sequence). This CDR3 is built from 14 residues. Cultured CD4+ T-cell DNA underwent Oncomine TCR Beta short-read sequencing. TCRdb fed the PCR reads into MiXCR, producing one record per CDR3 protein. The sample yields approximately 16,000 distinct CDR3 sequences, 30% to 35% seen once. Documented treatment: roughly nine-day PBMC culture with coronavirus spike peptide pools or control peptides (ViraFEST assay). The authors cultured 2 million to 2.5 million PBMCs per well with about 10 IU/ml IL-2 and about 10 ug/ml peptide pools.

The TCR sequence derives from a human donor with COVID-19. The sequencing input was cultured CD4+ T cells from blood. This sequence joins TRBV7-9 and TRBJ1-4, with D perhaps TRBD1 (6 bases). CDR3 amino acids: CASSYRDGNEKLFF. CDR3 coding DNA: TGTGCCAGCAGCTACAGGGATGGAAATGAAAAACTGTTTTTT.